A selection of T cell receptor beta chains follows, all from one sample in a study of blood T cell repertoires in COVID-19. Profiling relied on immunoSEQ multiplex PCR, and the TCRdb table lists in-frame clones only, not all of them. The repertoire holds around 97,000 clones, over 85% seen once, with about 15% in the top ten. The sequencing input was peripheral blood. The receptors were gathered from a woman of 80 years or more in a cohort sampled during active COVID-19. The CDR3 runs from the conserved cysteine through the conserved F or W. Fields, in order: J gene, D gene, CDR3 length, clone size, V gene, CDR3 DNA, CDR3 protein. D genes are given only for firm matches. Size values are once, few and many counts, or a class for expanded clones, and some rows have none.

j_call: TRBJ2-1; d_call: -; cdr3_length: 18; clone_size: -; v_call: TRBV3-1/TRBV3-2; cdr3_nt: TGTGCCAGCAGCCGTCGCCTGTCTGCGGGCGGGACCTACAATGAGCAGTTCTTC; cdr3_aa: CASSRRLSAGGTYNEQFF
j_call: TRBJ2-7; d_call: TRBD2; cdr3_length: 14; clone_size: -; v_call: TRBV4-1; cdr3_nt: TGCGCCAGCAGCCCAGGACCCTGGGAGGGCGAGCAGTACTTC; cdr3_aa: CASSPGPWEGEQYF
j_call: TRBJ2-5; d_call: -; cdr3_length: 13; clone_size: -; v_call: TRBV7-8; cdr3_nt: TGTGCCAGCAGCTTAGTGACATCGGAGACCCAGTACTTC; cdr3_aa: CASSLVTSETQYF
j_call: TRBJ1-1; d_call: TRBD1; cdr3_length: 13; clone_size: few; v_call: TRBV10-2; cdr3_nt: TGCGCCAGCAGCCCCGACAGGGGGTTTGGGGCTTTCTTT; cdr3_aa: CASSPDRGFGAFF
j_call: TRBJ2-1; d_call: TRBD1; cdr3_length: 15; clone_size: once; v_call: TRBV2; cdr3_nt: TGTGCCAGCAGTGAAAGGGGGCTAAGTTCGGTTGAGCAGTTCTTC; cdr3_aa: CASSERGLSSVEQFF
j_call: TRBJ1-6; d_call: -; cdr3_length: 14; clone_size: -; v_call: TRBV3-1/TRBV3-2; cdr3_nt: TGTGCCAGCAGCCCCAGGGGACGTAGCTCACCCCTCCACTTT; cdr3_aa: CASSPRGRSSPLHF
j_call: TRBJ2-7; d_call: TRBD2; cdr3_length: 16; clone_size: -; v_call: TRBV18; cdr3_nt: TGTGCCAGCTCACCGGGACTAGCGGGAGCCGTGCTCGAGCAGTACTTC; cdr3_aa: CASSPGLAGAVLEQYF
j_call: TRBJ1-2; d_call: -; cdr3_length: 11; clone_size: -; v_call: TRBV12-3/TRBV12-4; cdr3_nt: TGTGCCAGCAGCCCGACAGTAGGCTACACCTTC; cdr3_aa: CASSPTVGYTF
j_call: TRBJ2-1; d_call: TRBD1; cdr3_length: 14; clone_size: few; v_call: TRBV3-1/TRBV3-2; cdr3_nt: TGTGCCAGCAGCTTCGGACAGGTTGGCAATGAGCAGTTCTTC; cdr3_aa: CASSFGQVGNEQFF
j_call: TRBJ2-7; d_call: TRBD1; cdr3_length: 15; clone_size: -; v_call: TRBV25-1; cdr3_nt: TGTGCCAGCAGTAATCTGGGGACAGGGAAATCCGAGCAGTACTTC; cdr3_aa: CASSNLGTGKSEQYF
j_call: TRBJ1-3; d_call: -; cdr3_length: 16; clone_size: -; v_call: TRBV7-9; cdr3_nt: TGTGCCAGCACTTTTAGTACAGGCCGGGGGGGAAACACCATATATTTT; cdr3_aa: CASTFSTGRGGNTIYF